This T cell receptor (beta chain) was recovered during a study of blood T cells in healthy people across ages. This clonotype was seen a handful of times. Antigen specificity is unknown. A second PCR, run for about 7 to 11 cycles, used a sample-barcoded 5' primer plus a J-beta primer mix. Every cDNA molecule bore a tag from a template-switch adaptor containing 12 random nucleotides. TCRdb reanalysed the 5' RACE reads using MiXCR and keeps one entry per CDR3 protein. Here the sample spans approximately 730,000 distinct CDR3 sequences, more than 40% being singletons. The CDR3 length is 15 residues. Trimming cost V 0 bases and J 2 bases, with 8 bases left between them. CDR1 MNHEY and CDR2 SVGAGI come from the germline V gene. Study findings and constraints: Long-lived donors exceeded aged donors in naive CD4+ cells and diversity.

The material sequenced was blood. The chain is built from TRBV6-5 and TRBJ1-5; no firm D call. The TCR comes from a woman aged 55-75 years in good health. Here the CDR3 reads CASSYSGQGNQPQHF. The CDR3 DNA follows: TGTGCCAGCAGTTACTCGGGTCAGGGCAATCAGCCCCAGCATTTT.